Listed below are T cell receptor beta chains from one sample, sequenced in a study of blood T cells in healthy people across ages. TCRdb redid the calling of the 5' RACE reads with MiXCR, one entry per CDR3 protein. The sample has 1.5 million to 2 million distinct CDR3 sequences, just under 50% seen once. The sample taken for sequencing was blood. The receptors here all came from a woman in her thirties or forties in good health. Each CDR3 is given with its conserved first and last residue. Each record gives: CDR3 length, V gene, D gene, J gene, clone size, CDR3 protein, CDR3 DNA. A D gene is named only where the DNA matches it firmly. Clone size appears in some rows only: once, few, many, or a class for an expanded clone.

length: 18; V: TRBV7-2; D: TRBD1; J: TRBJ2-4; size: few; CDR3: CASSARTGPSLAKNIQYF; DNA: TGTGCCAGCAGCGCACGGACAGGCCCAAGTCTAGCCAAAAACATTCAGTACTTC
length: 16; V: TRBV9; D: TRBD2; J: TRBJ2-1; size: NA; CDR3: CASSVQERGGINEQFF; DNA: TGTGCCAGCAGCGTACAAGAGCGGGGGGGTATAAATGAGCAGTTCTTC
length: 15; V: TRBV4-3; D: NA; J: TRBJ2-7; size: NA; CDR3: CASSQVPGPKCEQYF; DNA: TGCGCCAGCAGCCAAGTACCGGGACCCAAGTGCGAGCAGTACTTC
length: 15; V: TRBV15; D: TRBD2; J: TRBJ2-3; size: once; CDR3: CATSESGGTTDTQYF; DNA: TGTGCCACCAGCGAAAGCGGGGGTACAACAGATACGCAGTATTTT
length: 14; V: TRBV20-1; D: TRBD2; J: TRBJ2-5; size: NA; CDR3: CSARPVAGPETQYF; DNA: TGCAGTGCTAGACCCGTAGCGGGGCCAGAGACCCAGTACTTC
length: 15; V: TRBV15; D: TRBD1; J: TRBJ2-3; size: NA; CDR3: CATSSERDRPFTQYF; DNA: TGTGCCACCAGCAGCGAAAGGGACAGGCCGTTTACGCAGTATTTT
length: 17; V: TRBV20-1; D: NA; J: TRBJ1-5; size: NA; CDR3: CSARDPPGKDSNQPQHF; DNA: TGCAGTGCTAGAGATCCGCCTGGGAAGGATAGCAATCAGCCCCAGCATTTT
length: 16; V: TRBV5-1; D: NA; J: TRBJ1-1; size: NA; CDR3: CASSQGHTTGNTEAFF; DNA: TGCGCCAGCAGCCAGGGACACACCACGGGGAACACTGAAGCTTTCTTT
length: 14; V: TRBV20-1; D: NA; J: TRBJ2-1; size: few; CDR3: CSAKGTRSYNEQFF; DNA: TGCAGTGCTAAGGGGACACGCTCCTACAATGAGCAGTTCTTC
length: 16; V: TRBV6-2/TRBV6-3; D: NA; J: TRBJ2-3; size: NA; CDR3: CASSHGPREQTDTQYF; DNA: TGTGCCAGCAGTCATGGCCCCAGGGAACAGACAGATACGCAGTATTTT
length: 15; V: TRBV4-3; D: TRBD1; J: TRBJ1-2; size: few; CDR3: CASSPNRGTNYGYTF; DNA: TGCGCCAGCAGCCCTAACAGGGGGACTAACTATGGCTACACCTTC
length: 17; V: TRBV6-1; D: TRBD2; J: TRBJ2-3; size: NA; CDR3: CASSAPVSGGYTDTQYF; DNA: TGTGCCAGCAGTGCTCCGGTGAGCGGGGGCTACACAGATACGCAGTATTTT
length: 17; V: TRBV7-8; D: NA; J: TRBJ2-3; size: NA; CDR3: CASSLRSASAGLDTQYF; DNA: TGTGCCAGCAGCTTAAGGTCGGCTAGCGCGGGGCTAGATACGCAGTATTTT
length: 14; V: TRBV20-1; D: NA; J: TRBJ2-3; size: NA; CDR3: CSALPGPGPDTQYF; DNA: TGCAGTGCTCTGCCCGGGCCGGGCCCAGATACGCAGTATTTT
length: 16; V: TRBV7-2; D: NA; J: TRBJ2-3; size: NA; CDR3: CASSLRAGSLSDTQYF; DNA: TGTGCCAGCAGCTTAAGGGCGGGTTCCCTCTCAGATACGCAGTATTTT
length: 15; V: TRBV3-1; D: TRBD2; J: TRBJ2-7; size: few; CDR3: CASSASGGHSYEQYF; DNA: TGTGCCAGCAGTGCAAGCGGGGGTCACTCCTACGAGCAGTACTTC
length: 15; V: TRBV7-2; D: TRBD1; J: TRBJ2-3; size: NA; CDR3: CASSLIGQGTDTQYF; DNA: TGTGCCAGCAGCTTAATTGGACAGGGCACAGATACGCAGTATTTT
length: 19; V: TRBV7-3; D: NA; J: TRBJ2-6; size: few; CDR3: CASSLTSGRGPSGANVLTF; DNA: TGTGCCAGCAGCTTAACGTCCGGCAGGGGACCCTCTGGGGCCAACGTCCTGACTTTC
length: 13; V: TRBV29-1; D: NA; J: TRBJ2-7; size: NA; CDR3: CSVPRVSDNEQYF; DNA: TGCAGCGTCCCGAGGGTTTCTGACAATGAGCAGTACTTC
length: 15; V: TRBV6-2/TRBV6-3; D: TRBD1; J: TRBJ2-1; size: once; CDR3: CASSSPDRGHNEQFF; DNA: TGTGCCAGCAGTTCCCCGGACAGGGGACACAATGAGCAGTTCTTC
length: 14; V: TRBV19; D: NA; J: TRBJ2-7; size: few; CDR3: CASKGDPAGYEQYF; DNA: TGTGCCAGTAAGGGGGATCCCGCGGGGTACGAGCAGTACTTC
length: 15; V: TRBV5-1; D: TRBD2; J: TRBJ2-1; size: few; CDR3: CASRPAGGGYNEQFF; DNA: TGCGCCAGCAGGCCGGCCGGGGGGGGGTACAATGAGCAGTTCTTC
length: 15; V: TRBV4-2; D: TRBD1; J: TRBJ1-2; size: NA; CDR3: CASSQVAGGGNGYTF; DNA: TGTGCCAGCAGCCAAGTTGCAGGGGGTGGTAATGGCTACACCTTC
length: 14; V: TRBV2; D: TRBD1; J: TRBJ2-5; size: NA; CDR3: CASRTQGAGETQYF; DNA: TGTGCCAGCAGGACACAGGGGGCAGGGGAGACCCAGTACTTC
length: 17; V: TRBV12-3/TRBV12-4; D: NA; J: TRBJ1-2; size: NA; CDR3: CASSLGEGSGILRRYTF; DNA: TGTGCCAGCAGTTTGGGAGAAGGGTCCGGAATTCTACGACGCTACACCTTC
length: 15; V: TRBV20-1; D: NA; J: TRBJ2-3; size: NA; CDR3: CSARTPTGRTDTQYF; DNA: TGCAGTGCTAGGACCCCGACAGGACGCACAGATACGCAGTATTTT
length: 13; V: TRBV7-9; D: NA; J: TRBJ2-7; size: few; CDR3: CASSAPGVYEQYF; DNA: TGTGCCAGCAGTGCACCAGGGGTCTACGAGCAGTACTTC
length: 15; V: TRBV15; D: NA; J: TRBJ2-1; size: NA; CDR3: CATSRDRPLKGEQFF; DNA: TGTGCCACCAGCAGAGATCGGCCCCTAAAAGGGGAGCAGTTCTTC
length: 15; V: TRBV5-1; D: NA; J: TRBJ2-1; size: NA; CDR3: CASSSAGANYNEQFF; DNA: TGCGCCAGCAGCTCGGCAGGGGCCAACTACAATGAGCAGTTCTTC
length: 15; V: TRBV20-1; D: TRBD2; J: TRBJ2-7; size: NA; CDR3: CSARPSGGAHYEQYF; DNA: TGCAGTGCTAGACCTAGCGGGGGGGCGCATTACGAGCAGTACTTC
length: 14; V: TRBV5-6; D: TRBD1; J: TRBJ2-7; size: few; CDR3: CASSYRDRIYEQYF; DNA: TGTGCCAGCAGCTACCGGGACAGGATATACGAGCAGTACTTC
length: 15; V: TRBV28; D: TRBD1; J: TRBJ1-2; size: NA; CDR3: CASSLRRTGNYGYTF; DNA: TGTGCCAGCAGCTTACGTAGGACAGGGAACTATGGCTACACCTTC
length: 14; V: TRBV20-1; D: NA; J: TRBJ1-2; size: NA; CDR3: CSARFQGKEDGYTF; DNA: TGCAGTGCTAGATTCCAGGGAAAGGAGGATGGCTACACCTTC
length: 15; V: TRBV9; D: NA; J: TRBJ1-2; size: NA; CDR3: CASSAQLGGTRGYTF; DNA: TGTGCCAGCAGCGCCCAACTAGGGGGGACGAGGGGCTACACCTTC
length: 16; V: TRBV3-1; D: NA; J: TRBJ2-5; size: NA; CDR3: CASSRGVTPSEGTQYF; DNA: TGTGCCAGCAGCCGCGGGGTTACCCCCTCCGAGGGGACCCAGTACTTC
length: 15; V: TRBV20-1; D: TRBD1; J: TRBJ2-3; size: NA; CDR3: CSPRGDRVSTDTQYF; DNA: TGCAGTCCAAGGGGGGACAGGGTTAGCACAGATACGCAGTATTTT
length: 13; V: TRBV20-1; D: NA; J: TRBJ1-2; size: NA; CDR3: CSAVRTVNYGYTF; DNA: TGCAGTGCTGTAAGGACAGTTAACTATGGCTACACCTTC